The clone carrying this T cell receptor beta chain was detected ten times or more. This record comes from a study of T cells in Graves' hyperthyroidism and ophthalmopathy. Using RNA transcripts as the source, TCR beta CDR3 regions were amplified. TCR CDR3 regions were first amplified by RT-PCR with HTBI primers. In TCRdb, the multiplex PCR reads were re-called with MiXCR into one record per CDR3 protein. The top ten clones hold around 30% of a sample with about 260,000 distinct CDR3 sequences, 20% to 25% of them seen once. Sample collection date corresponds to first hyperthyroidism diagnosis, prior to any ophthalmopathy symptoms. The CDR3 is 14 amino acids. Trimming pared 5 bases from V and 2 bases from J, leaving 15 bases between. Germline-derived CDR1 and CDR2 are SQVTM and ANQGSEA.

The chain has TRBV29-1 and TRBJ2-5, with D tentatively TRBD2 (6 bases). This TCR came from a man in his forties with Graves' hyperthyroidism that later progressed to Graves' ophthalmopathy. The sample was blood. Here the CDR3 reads CSVSGRRSQETQYF. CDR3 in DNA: TGCAGCGTTTCCGGGAGACGATCGCAAGAGACCCAGTACTTC.